What follows is one TCR beta chain and its context. The antigen is unknown. This entry is derived from a study of blood T cells in healthy people across ages. Findings and limits, study-wide: PBMCs left unsorted prevented a conclusive naive versus antigen-experienced comparison. The study found more naive CD4+ cells and higher diversity in long-lived than aged donors.

Through a sample-barcoded 5' primer and a J-beta primer mix, a second PCR was run for roughly 7 to 11 cycles. Every sample gave at least 2.5 million paired-end reads containing CDR3. MiXCR, applied by TCRdb to the 5' RACE reads, yields one record per CDR3 protein. The sample records 1.5 million to 1.9 million distinct CDR3 sequences, approximately 42% being singletons. The sequence came from a woman aged 18-29 years in good health. The source material was blood.

The CDR3 bases are TGTGCCAGCAGTTTAGATGGGTGGGGCAATCAGCCCCAGCATTTT. This gives the protein CASSLDGWGNQPQHF. The chain couples TRBV12-3 or TRBV12-4 to TRBJ1-5; D is ambiguous. V was clipped by 1 base and J by 2 bases, with 9 bases between them. This CDR3 contains 15 residues.